This TCR beta chain was retrieved from a study of blood T cell repertoires in COVID-19. Clones were read by immunoSEQ multiplex PCR, and TCRdb kept only the in-frame ones, dropping some. Seen here are more than 250,000 clones, 85% observed once, and the top ten hold roughly 4.6%. The origin of this receptor is a man between 45 and 60 years old with active or convalescent COVID-19. Sequencing was carried out using peripheral blood.

In nucleotides, the CDR3 is TGTGCCAGCAGTTTGAGGGACAGCTTCAATCAGCCCCAGCATTTT. This translates into CASSLRDSFNQPQHF. The V gene is TRBV2, the J gene TRBJ1-5, with 7 bases aligning to TRBD1. Germline V gene data show CDR1 as SNHLY and CDR2 as FYNNEI. Trimming removed 5 bases from V and 3 bases from J; junction bases left unmatched: 7. The CDR3 is made up of 15 amino acids.